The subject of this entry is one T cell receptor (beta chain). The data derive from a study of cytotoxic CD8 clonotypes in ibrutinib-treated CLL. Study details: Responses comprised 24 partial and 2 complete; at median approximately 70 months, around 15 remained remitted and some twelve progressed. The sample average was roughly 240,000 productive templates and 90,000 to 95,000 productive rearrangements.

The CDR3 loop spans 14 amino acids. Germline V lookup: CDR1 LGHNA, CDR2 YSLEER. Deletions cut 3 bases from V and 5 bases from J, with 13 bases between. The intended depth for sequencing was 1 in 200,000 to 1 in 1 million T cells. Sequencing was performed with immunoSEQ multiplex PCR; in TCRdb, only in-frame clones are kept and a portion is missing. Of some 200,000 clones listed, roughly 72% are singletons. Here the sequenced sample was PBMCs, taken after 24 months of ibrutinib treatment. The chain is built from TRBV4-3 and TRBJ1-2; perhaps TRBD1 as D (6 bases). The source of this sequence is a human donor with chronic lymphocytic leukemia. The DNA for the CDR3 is TGCGCCAGCAGCCATATACAACAGGGTTATGGCTACACCTTC. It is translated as CASSHIQQGYGYTF.